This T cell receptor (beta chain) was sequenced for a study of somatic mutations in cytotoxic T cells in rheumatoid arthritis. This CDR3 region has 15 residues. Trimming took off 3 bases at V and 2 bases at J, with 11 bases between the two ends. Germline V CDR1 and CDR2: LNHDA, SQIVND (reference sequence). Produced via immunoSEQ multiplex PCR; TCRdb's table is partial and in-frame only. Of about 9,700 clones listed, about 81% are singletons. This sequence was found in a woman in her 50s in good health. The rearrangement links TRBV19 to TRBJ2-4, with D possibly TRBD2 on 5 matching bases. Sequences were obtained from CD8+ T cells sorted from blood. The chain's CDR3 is CASSMIPGTKNIQYF. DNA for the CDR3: TGTGCCAGTAGTATGATTCCGGGGACCAAAAACATTCAGTACTTC.